This T cell receptor beta chain was found in a study of regulatory T cells in long-lasting Graves disease. Assembly of TCR beta libraries relied on iRepertoire HTBI primers together with Arm-PCR of CDR3 regions. TCRdb re-analysed the multiplex PCR reads in MiXCR, keeping a single row per CDR3 protein. The data show some 490,000 distinct CDR3 sequences, approximately 12% seen once. Time point specified: newly diagnosed GD, antithyroid drugs for less than 3 months. Construction of the TCR library relied on RNA isolated from PBMCs. As regards this clonotype: Antigen: not known. Mismatch with germline at one junction end may stem from a read error.

From germline, CDR1 is SGHNT and CDR2 YENEEA. There are 18 residues in the CDR3. General study results and limits: Investigators studied peripheral blood only, not thyroid tissue. Persistent Graves' patients showed less TCR diversity than newly diagnosed patients showed. Persistent disease exhibited a predilection for TRBV28, TRBJ1-2 and TRBJ2-5.

These data were also reused for a study on T cells in Graves' hyperthyroidism and ophthalmopathy. Turning to that study: Ophthalmopathy cases were set apart from stable hyperthyroidism by a 13 V-J model.

The chain combines TRBV11-3 with TRBJ2-1; D is possibly TRBD1 or TRBD2 (7 bases each). The starting material was peripheral blood mononuclear cells (PBMCs), obtained at new diagnosis, from a patient treated with antithyroid drugs. This receptor was obtained from a woman aged 25 to 45 with Graves disease. The CDR3 spells CASSLTRDSGTTYNERFF. Written as DNA, the CDR3 is TGTGCCAGCAGCTTAACCCGGGACAGTGGGACTACCTACAATGAGCGGTTCTTC.